These 20 T cell receptor beta chains came from one sample sequenced in a study of shared clonotypes between healthy human individuals. This table comes from immunoSEQ multiplex PCR, and its TCRdb copy is limited to in-frame clones, with some not included. The sample carries hundreds of thousands of clones, less than 75% recorded once. The source material was memory CD4+ T cells sorted from blood. Subset noted: CD45RA-negative fraction. The origin of the receptors is a man aged 30 to 45 in good health.

This chain links TRBV9 with TRBJ2-1; D possibly corresponds to TRBD2 (6 bases). V was pared by 4 bases and J by 2 bases, with 16 bases between. The CDR3 contains 16 residues. CDR1 and CDR2 (germline): SGDLS, YYNGEE. CDR3 nucleotide sequence: TGTGCCAGCAGCCCCCGATTAGCGGACCCCTACAATGAGCAGTTCTTC. Encoded protein: CASSPRLADPYNEQFF.

The V gene is TRBV5-1, the J gene TRBJ2-5; D call uncertain. The V end lost 4 bases, the J end lost 2 bases, and 9 bases lay between the germline ends. Per germline, CDR1 SGHRS and CDR2 YFSETQ. The CDR3 has 13 residues. CDR3 nucleotides: TGCGCCAGCAGCCGGACGGGTCAAGAGACCCAGTACTTC. It translates to CASSRTGQETQYF.

This clone was counted only a few times. This chain uses TRBV19 with TRBJ2-4, with 10 bases identical to TRBD2. This CDR3 is 14 amino acids long. CDR1 is LNHDA and CDR2 is SQIVND in the germline V gene (reference sequence). V was clipped by 7 bases and J by 7 bases; unmatched bases: 7. CDR3 DNA: TGTGCCAGTAAGACAGCTAGCGGGAGTAACATTCAGTACTTC. Its protein product is CASKTASGSNIQYF. The whole variable domain, remainder taken from reference TRBV19 and TRBJ2-4, is DGGITQSPKYLFRKEGQNVTLSCEQNLNHDAMYWYRQDPGQGLRLIYYSQIVNDFQKGDIAEGYSVSREKKESFPLTVTSAQKNPTAFYLCASKTASGSNIQYFGAGTRLSVL.

In its sample, this clone was seen once. The sample has other DNA sequences that encode this CDR3 too. The chain recombines TRBV18 with TRBJ2-2; D gene unclear. Trimming cost V 6 bases and J 5 bases, with 4 bases left between them. The germline CDR1 and CDR2 sequences are KGHSH and LQKENI. The CDR3 totals 11 residues. CDR3 coding DNA: TGTGCCAGCTCCCGAACCGGGGAGCTGTTTTTT. Encoded protein: CASSRTGELFF.

This clone was seen many times. The chain joins TRBV19 to TRBJ2-7; 14 bases are shared with TRBD2. V was clipped by 4 bases and J by 2 bases; unmatched bases: 4. The CDR3 is 16 residues long. Germline values: CDR1 LNHDA, CDR2 SQIVND (reference sequence). CDR3 loop: CASSSWTSGRTYEQYF. CDR3 nucleotides: TGTGCCAGTAGTAGCTGGACTAGCGGGAGGACCTACGAGCAGTACTTC.

The chain couples TRBV19 to TRBJ2-5, with 10 bases aligning to TRBD2. The trim removed 5 bases at V and 4 bases at J, leaving 7 bases unmatched. Looked up from germline, CDR1 is LNHDA and CDR2 is SQIVND (reference sequence). The CDR3 length is 15 residues. CDR3 residues: CASSSASGSGETQYF. The CDR3 region has the DNA TGTGCCAGTAGTTCAGCTAGCGGGAGTGGAGAGACCCAGTACTTC.

The chain uses TRBV28 and TRBJ1-5; D is unclear. The germline V gene has CDR1 MDHEN and CDR2 SYDVKM. This CDR3 contains 14 residues. Trimming pared 8 bases from V and 1 base from J, leaving 12 bases between. This CDR3 reads CASWPRPSNQPQHF. For the CDR3, the DNA is TGTGCCAGCTGGCCTCGGCCCAGCAATCAGCCCCAGCATTTT.

This clone is a singleton in its sample. The gene calls are TRBV2 and TRBJ2-5, with 9 bases fitting TRBD2. This CDR3 spans 13 amino acids. CDR1 and CDR2 from the germline V gene are SNHLY and FYNNEI. Losses at the gene ends were 9 bases for V and 4 bases for J; bases not matched to a gene: 6. In DNA, the CDR3 is TGTGCCAGTAAGGGACTAGCAATAGAGACCCAGTACTTC. This codes for CASKGLAIETQYF.

The rearrangement uses TRBV19 and TRBJ1-2, with 8 bases matching TRBD1. Germline loops: CDR1 LNHDA, CDR2 SQIVND (reference sequence). This CDR3 comprises 15 residues. V lost 7 bases, J lost 4 bases, and 11 bases stayed unmatched. This CDR3 reads CASTSAGTGAYGYTF. The CDR3 DNA sequence: TGTGCCAGTACCTCAGCCGGGACAGGTGCCTATGGCTACACCTTC.

This chain links TRBV7-6 with TRBJ1-2, with TRBD1 identical over 7 bases. CDR1 is SGHVS, CDR2 FNYEAQ, per germline. The CDR3 has 13 amino acids. V was pared by 1 base and J by 5 bases, with 1 base of the junction left unmatched. For the CDR3, the DNA is TGTGCCAGCAGCTTAGAGGGGGCTTATGGCTACACCTTC. Translation gives CASSLEGAYGYTF.

J is TRBJ1-4 and V is TRBV6-5; D is ambiguous. The germline V gene encodes CDR1 MNHEY and CDR2 SVGAGI. The CDR3 loop spans 14 amino acids. Trimming pared 2 bases from V and 3 bases from J, leaving 7 bases between. The CDR3 DNA sequence: TGTGCCAGCAGTTACGTCGGGGCTAATGAAAAACTGTTTTTT. Encoded protein: CASSYVGANEKLFF.

Only one count was recorded for this clone. The chain combines TRBV28 with TRBJ2-7, with D possibly matching TRBD1 (5 bases). The germline gives CDR1 MDHEN, CDR2 SYDVKM. Trimming cost V 2 bases and J 6 bases, with 26 bases left between them. The CDR3 spans 18 residues. DNA for the CDR3: TGTGCCAGCAGTTTAAGAAGGTTTGGGGCTGGTACCCCAGGCGAGCAGTACTTC. This encodes CASSLRRFGAGTPGEQYF.

With regard to this clone: Other DNA sequences in this specimen translate into the identical CDR3. The V call is TRBV6-6, the J call TRBJ2-7; 9 bases agree with TRBD1. The length of the CDR3 is 12 residues. Germline values: CDR1 MNHNY, CDR2 SVGAGI (reference sequence). V lost 5 bases to trimming and J lost 7 bases; unmatched junction nucleotides: 3. CDR3 loop: CASSTGTGEQYF. CDR3 nucleotide sequence: TGTGCCAGCAGTACCGGGACAGGGGAGCAGTACTTC.

As to this clone: The sample carries other DNA sequences with the same CDR3. The CDR3 bases are TGCAGCGTGAGGACTAGCGGCTCTGGCGAGCAGTACTTC. Residues: CSVRTSGSGEQYF. The chain carries TRBV29-1 and TRBJ2-7, with 10 bases lining up with TRBD2. The CDR3 has 13 residues. V was pared by 6 bases and J by 6 bases, with 8 bases of the junction left unmatched. The germline gives CDR1 SQVTM, CDR2 ANQGSEA.

The rearrangement joins TRBV9 to TRBJ2-3, with D unclear. CDR3 length: 13 amino acids. V gave up 4 bases and J gave up 2 bases, with 8 bases separating them. CDR1 and CDR2 from the germline V gene are SGDLS and YYNGEE. The CDR3 bases are TGTGCCAGCAGCCTAGGGTTCACAGATACGCAGTATTTT. This gives the protein CASSLGFTDTQYF.

The chain carries TRBV6-1 and TRBJ2-7, with D possibly matching TRBD2 (6 bases). The germline V gene encodes CDR1 MNHNS and CDR2 SASEGT. This CDR3 spans 15 amino acids. V was shortened by 5 bases and J by 9 bases, with 23 bases between the two germline ends. Here the CDR3 reads CASSQEGTGAVGQYF. The DNA of the CDR3 is TGTGCCAGCAGTCAAGAAGGGACGGGAGCGGTCGGGCAGTACTTC.

Comments on this clone: This specimen includes other DNA sequences encoding the same CDR3. This chain links TRBV27 with TRBJ1-3; 9 positions match TRBD1. The CDR3 length is 15 residues. The V segment lost 4 bases and the J segment 3 bases; nucleotides outside the gene matches: 4. The germline CDR1 and CDR2 sequences are MNHEY and SMNVEV (reference sequence). DNA for the CDR3: TGTGCCAGCAGTTCACAGGGGGCGAGTGGAAACACCATATATTTT. It is translated as CASSSQGASGNTIYF.

The genes are TRBV30 and TRBJ2-5; perhaps TRBD2 as D (6 bases). Trimming took 6 bases from V and 10 from J, leaving 18 bases between them. The CDR3 runs to 12 residues. In germline, CDR1 is GTSNPN, CDR2 SVGIG (reference sequence). CDR3 protein: CACEGDSPNQYF. CDR3 DNA sequence: TGTGCCTGCGAAGGGGACTCGCCTAACCAGTACTTC.

V usage is TRBV5-4 and J usage is TRBJ1-2, with a tentative D call TRBD1 (6 bases). This CDR3 comprises 15 residues. Per germline, CDR1 SGHNT and CDR2 YYREEE (reference sequence). The V gene lost 4 bases and the J gene lost 0 bases, with 13 bases spanning the gap. As DNA, the CDR3 is TGTGCCAGCAGCCTGTCTCGGACAGCTAACTATGGCTACACCTTC. It specifies CASSLSRTANYGYTF.

This chain connects TRBV5-1 to TRBJ2-7; 10 positions match TRBD1. V gave up 5 bases and J gave up 3 bases; unmatched junction bases: 11. CDR3 length equals 16 residues. CDR1 and CDR2 from the germline V gene are SGHRS and YFSETQ. As DNA, the CDR3 is TGCGCCAGCAGTATCCACCGGGACAGGGGAGGCTACGAGCAGTACTTC. The encoded protein is CASSIHRDRGGYEQYF.